These 9 T cell receptor beta chains were sequenced from one sample in a study of Ad26.COV2.S vaccination and SARS-CoV-2 variants. As for treatment: roughly 20 received Ad26.COV2.S at low or high dose, single or two shots; about 5 received placebo; per-sample allocation not given. Collection of samples fell on day 63 after the first vaccine or placebo injection. Clones were read by immunoSEQ multiplex PCR, and TCRdb kept only the in-frame ones, dropping some. Among about 350,000 clones, approximately 90% were seen once, and the ten largest hold roughly 6%. The source material was peripheral blood, sampled in a trial of Ad26.COV2.S vaccine versus placebo. The receptors were gathered from a person aged 18-65 years who received the Ad26.COV2.S COVID-19 vaccine or a placebo.

The V gene is TRBV6-5, the J gene TRBJ1-1; tentative D call: TRBD1 (6 bases). Trimming stripped 7 bases from V and 4 bases from J, with 16 bases between. This CDR3 has 14 amino acids. The V gene's germline CDR1 is MNHEY and CDR2 SVGAGI. In DNA form, the CDR3 reads TGTGCCAGCACCCCGGGGGGGGCGGGCACTGAAGCTTTCTTT. This codes for CASTPGGAGTEAFF.

This clone was found once. This chain links TRBV15 with TRBJ2-2; 7 bases fit TRBD1. Germline assignment: CDR1 LNHNV and CDR2 YYDKDF (reference sequence). This CDR3 spans 17 amino acids. Trimming removed 2 bases from V and 3 bases from J; junction bases left unmatched: 9. The CDR3 sequence: CATSRPPKTGYTGELFF. CDR3 bases: TGTGCCACCAGCAGACCCCCGAAGACAGGGTACACCGGGGAGCTGTTTTTT.

The chain is built from TRBV24-1 and TRBJ2-2, with D possibly TRBD2 on 5 matching bases. The germline CDR1 and CDR2 sequences are KGHDR and SFDVKD. Deletions cut 2 bases from V and 5 bases from J, with 17 bases between. The CDR3 spans 17 residues. This chain's CDR3 is CATSDSPGVHQTGELFF. CDR3 DNA: TGTGCCACCAGTGATTCCCCCGGGGTTCACCAAACCGGGGAGCTGTTTTTT.

The chain carries TRBV7-2 and TRBJ2-3; TRBD1 matches 10 bases. J gave up 4 bases and V 4 bases, and 5 bases lay outside the gene matches. Germline values: CDR1 SGHTA, CDR2 FQGNSA. This CDR3 region has 15 residues. CDR3 protein: CASSSRGQGSDTQYF. CDR3 bases: TGTGCCAGCAGCTCAAGGGGACAGGGGTCAGATACGCAGTATTTT.

The chain carries TRBV27 and TRBJ2-5, with D possibly TRBD1 on 5 matching bases. CDR1 and CDR2 (germline): MNHEY, SMNVEV (reference sequence). CDR3 size: 12 residues. Trimming shortened V by 5 bases and J by 10 bases, and 14 bases separated the two germline ends. The DNA of the CDR3 is TGTGCCAGCAGTATGGAAAACAGGTTCCAGTACTTC. Amino acid sequence: CASSMENRFQYF.

This clone was observed a single time. The V gene is TRBV7-3, the J gene TRBJ2-5; 7 positions match TRBD2. Germline CDR1 is SGHTA and CDR2 is FQGTGA. The CDR3 has 16 residues. The V segment lost 5 bases and the J segment 5 bases; nucleotides outside the gene matches: 14. In nucleotides, the CDR3 is TGTGCCAGCAGCCCCCCCAACGGGAGGTTTACGGAGACCCAGTACTTC. This encodes CASSPPNGRFTETQYF.

This chain links TRBV28 with TRBJ2-5, with a possible D match to TRBD1 (6 bases). The V end lost 5 bases, the J end lost 0 bases, and 13 bases lay between the germline ends. CDR3 length equals 15 residues. Germline V gives CDR1 MDHEN, CDR2 SYDVKM. The CDR3 spells CASSGDKTYQETQYF. As DNA, the CDR3 is TGTGCCAGCAGTGGGGACAAGACGTACCAAGAGACCCAGTACTTC.

The V gene is TRBV29-1, the J gene TRBJ1-5; D ambiguous. The CDR3 covers 13 residues. V was pared by 3 bases and J by 6 bases, with 12 bases between. CDR1 and CDR2 from the germline V gene are SQVTM and ANQGSEA. This chain's CDR3 is CSVESDVGQPQHF. The CDR3 nucleotides read TGCAGCGTTGAGAGCGACGTCGGTCAGCCCCAGCATTTT.

V and J are TRBV18 and TRBJ2-4; TRBD2 might be the D (5 bases). Trimming removed 5 bases at V and 6 bases at J, with 11 bases between. This CDR3 contains 13 residues. Germline CDR1 KGHSH, CDR2 LQKENI. CDR3 DNA sequence: TGTGCCAGCTCAACACGGGAACCAAACATTCAGTACTTC. Translating it yields CASSTREPNIQYF.